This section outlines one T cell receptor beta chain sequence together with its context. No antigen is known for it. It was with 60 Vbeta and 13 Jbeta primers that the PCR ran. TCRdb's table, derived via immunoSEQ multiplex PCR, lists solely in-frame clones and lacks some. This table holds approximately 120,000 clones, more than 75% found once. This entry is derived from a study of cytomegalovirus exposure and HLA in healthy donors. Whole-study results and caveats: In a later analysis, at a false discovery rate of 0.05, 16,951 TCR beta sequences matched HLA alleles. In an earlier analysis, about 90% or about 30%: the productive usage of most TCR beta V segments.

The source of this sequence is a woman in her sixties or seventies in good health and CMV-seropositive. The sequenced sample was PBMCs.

CDR3 sequence (DNA): TGTGCCAGCAGTCAAGACAGGCCGGGGGGCTATGGCTACACCTTC. It translates to CASSQDRPGGYGYTF. This sequence joins TRBV6-5 and TRBJ1-2, with D maybe TRBD1 (6 bases). The V end lost 5 bases, the J end lost 4 bases, and 17 bases lay between the germline ends. The germline gives CDR1 MNHEY, CDR2 SVGAGI. This CDR3 is built from 15 residues.